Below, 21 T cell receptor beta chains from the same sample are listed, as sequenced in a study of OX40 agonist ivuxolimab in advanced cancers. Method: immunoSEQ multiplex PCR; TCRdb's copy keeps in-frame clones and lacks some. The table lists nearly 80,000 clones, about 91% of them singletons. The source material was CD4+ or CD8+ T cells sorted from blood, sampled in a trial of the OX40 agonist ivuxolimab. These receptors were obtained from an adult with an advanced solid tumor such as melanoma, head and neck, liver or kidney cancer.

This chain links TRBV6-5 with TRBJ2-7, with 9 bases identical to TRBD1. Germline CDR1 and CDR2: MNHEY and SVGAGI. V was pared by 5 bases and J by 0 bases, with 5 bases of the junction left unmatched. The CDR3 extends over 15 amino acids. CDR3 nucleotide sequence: TGTGCCAGCAGTCGCGACAGGGGGAACTCCTACGAGCAGTACTTC. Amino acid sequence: CASSRDRGNSYEQYF.

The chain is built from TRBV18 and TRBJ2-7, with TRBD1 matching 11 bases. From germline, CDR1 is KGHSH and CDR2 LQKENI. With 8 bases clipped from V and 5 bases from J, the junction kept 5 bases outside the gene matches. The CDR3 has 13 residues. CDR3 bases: TGTGCCAGCCGGACAGGGGGCTTCAACGAGCAGTACTTC. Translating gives CASRTGGFNEQYF.

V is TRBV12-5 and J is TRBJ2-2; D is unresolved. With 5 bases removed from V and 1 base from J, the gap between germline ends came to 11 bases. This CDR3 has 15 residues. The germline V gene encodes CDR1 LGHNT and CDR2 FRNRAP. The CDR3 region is CASGQAPVNTGELFF. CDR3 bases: TGTGCTAGTGGTCAAGCACCAGTGAACACCGGGGAGCTGTTTTTT.

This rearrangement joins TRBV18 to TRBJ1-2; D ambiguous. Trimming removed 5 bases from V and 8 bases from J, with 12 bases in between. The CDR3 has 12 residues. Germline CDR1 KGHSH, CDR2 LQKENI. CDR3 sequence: CASSIGLRGYTF. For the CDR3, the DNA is TGTGCCAGCTCAATAGGACTAAGGGGCTACACCTTC.

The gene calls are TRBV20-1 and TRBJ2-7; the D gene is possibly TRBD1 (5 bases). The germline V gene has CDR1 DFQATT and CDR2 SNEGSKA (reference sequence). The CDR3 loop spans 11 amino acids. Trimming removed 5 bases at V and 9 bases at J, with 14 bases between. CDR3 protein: CSAQTGSGQYF. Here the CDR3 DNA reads TGCAGTGCTCAAACAGGATCCGGGCAGTACTTC.

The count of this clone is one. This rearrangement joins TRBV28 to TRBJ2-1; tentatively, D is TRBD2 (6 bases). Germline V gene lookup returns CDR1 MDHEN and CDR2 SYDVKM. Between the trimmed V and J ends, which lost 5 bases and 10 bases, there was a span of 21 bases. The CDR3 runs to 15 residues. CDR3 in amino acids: CASSPSGAPHTEQFF. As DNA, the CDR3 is TGTGCCAGCAGTCCCTCGGGAGCACCCCATACCGAGCAGTTCTTC.

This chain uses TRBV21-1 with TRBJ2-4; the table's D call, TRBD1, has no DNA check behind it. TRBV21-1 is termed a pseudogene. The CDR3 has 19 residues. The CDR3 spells CASSKASRGQGVTKNIQYF. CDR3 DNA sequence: TGTGCCAGCAGCAAAGCTTCCCGCGGACAGGGGGTAACCAAAAACATTCAGTACTTC.

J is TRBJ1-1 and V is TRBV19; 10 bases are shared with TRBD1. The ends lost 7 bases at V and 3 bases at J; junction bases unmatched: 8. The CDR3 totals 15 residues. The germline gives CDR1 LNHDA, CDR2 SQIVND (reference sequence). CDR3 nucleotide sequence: TGTGCCAGTAAAGCGACAGGGGGCTCGTACACTGAAGCTTTCTTT. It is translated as CASKATGGSYTEAFF.

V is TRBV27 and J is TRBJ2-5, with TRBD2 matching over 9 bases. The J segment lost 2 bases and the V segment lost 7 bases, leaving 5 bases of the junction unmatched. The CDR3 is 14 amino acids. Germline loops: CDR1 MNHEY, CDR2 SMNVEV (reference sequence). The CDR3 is CASTKSGRQETQYF. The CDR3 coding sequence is TGTGCCAGCACCAAGAGCGGGAGGCAAGAGACCCAGTACTTC.

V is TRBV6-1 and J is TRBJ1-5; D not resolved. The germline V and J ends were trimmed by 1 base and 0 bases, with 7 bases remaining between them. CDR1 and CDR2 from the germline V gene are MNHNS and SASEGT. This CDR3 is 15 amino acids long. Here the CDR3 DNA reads TGTGCCAGCAGTGAAGGGACCTTTAGCAATCAGCCCCAGCATTTT. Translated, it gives CASSEGTFSNQPQHF.

Here the CDR3 DNA reads TGTGCCAGCCACCCACAAGGGGGGGACTATGGCTACACCTTC. Translation gives CASHPQGGDYGYTF. The V call is TRBV6-5, the J call TRBJ1-2, with D perhaps TRBD1 (6 bases). This CDR3 has 14 amino acids. Deletions cut 8 bases from V and 3 bases from J, with 16 bases between. Germline lookup yields CDR1 MNHEY and CDR2 SVGAGI.

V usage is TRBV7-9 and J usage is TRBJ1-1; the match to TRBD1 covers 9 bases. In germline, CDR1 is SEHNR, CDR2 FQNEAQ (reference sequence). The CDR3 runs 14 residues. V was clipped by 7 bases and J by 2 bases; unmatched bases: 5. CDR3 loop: CASTRTGVNTEAFF. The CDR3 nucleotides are TGTGCCAGCACCCGGACAGGGGTTAACACTGAAGCTTTCTTT.

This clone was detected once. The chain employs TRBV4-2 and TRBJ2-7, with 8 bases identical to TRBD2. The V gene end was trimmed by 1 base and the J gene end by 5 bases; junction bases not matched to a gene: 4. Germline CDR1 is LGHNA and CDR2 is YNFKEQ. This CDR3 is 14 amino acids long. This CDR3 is CASSQAGGTHEQYF. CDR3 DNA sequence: TGTGCCAGCAGCCAAGCGGGAGGGACCCACGAGCAGTACTTC.

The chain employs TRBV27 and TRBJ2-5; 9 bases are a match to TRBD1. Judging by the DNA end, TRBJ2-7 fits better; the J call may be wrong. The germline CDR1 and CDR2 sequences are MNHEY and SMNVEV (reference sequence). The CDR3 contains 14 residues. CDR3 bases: TGTGCCAGCACCCCGGGACAGGGTACCAACGAGCAGTACTTC. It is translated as CASTPGQGTNEQYF.

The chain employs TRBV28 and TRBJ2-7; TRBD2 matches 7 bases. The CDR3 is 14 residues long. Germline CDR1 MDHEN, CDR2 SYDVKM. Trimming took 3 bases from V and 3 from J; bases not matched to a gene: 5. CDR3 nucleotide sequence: TGTGCCAGCAGTTTGGTCGCTAGCGGCTACGAGCAGTACTTC. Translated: CASSLVASGYEQYF.

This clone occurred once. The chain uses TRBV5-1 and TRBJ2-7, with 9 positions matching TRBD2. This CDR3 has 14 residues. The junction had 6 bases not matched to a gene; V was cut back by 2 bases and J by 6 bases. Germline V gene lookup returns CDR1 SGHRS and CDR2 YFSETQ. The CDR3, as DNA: TGCGCCAGCAGCTTTCCTAGCGGGAACGGCGAGCAGTACTTC. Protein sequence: CASSFPSGNGEQYF.

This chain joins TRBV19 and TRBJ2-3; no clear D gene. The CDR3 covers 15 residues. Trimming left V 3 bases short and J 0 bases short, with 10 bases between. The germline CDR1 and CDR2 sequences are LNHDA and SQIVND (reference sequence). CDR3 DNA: TGTGCCAGTAGTATCCGTCGGGCTAGCACAGATACGCAGTATTTT. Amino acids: CASSIRRASTDTQYF.

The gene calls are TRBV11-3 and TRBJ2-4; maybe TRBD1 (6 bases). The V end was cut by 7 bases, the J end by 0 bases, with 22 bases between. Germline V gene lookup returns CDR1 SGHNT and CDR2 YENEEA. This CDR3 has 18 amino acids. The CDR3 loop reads CASKFKPGHSLAKNIQYF. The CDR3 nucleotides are TGTGCCAGCAAGTTCAAACCGGGACACTCACTAGCCAAAAACATTCAGTACTTC.

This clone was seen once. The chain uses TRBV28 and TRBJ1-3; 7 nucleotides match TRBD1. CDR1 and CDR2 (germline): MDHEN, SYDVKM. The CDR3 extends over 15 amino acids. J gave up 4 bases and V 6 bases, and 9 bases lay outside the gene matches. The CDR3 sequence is CASSAYRDRGNTIYF. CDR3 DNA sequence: TGTGCCAGCAGCGCCTACCGGGACAGAGGAAACACCATATATTTT.

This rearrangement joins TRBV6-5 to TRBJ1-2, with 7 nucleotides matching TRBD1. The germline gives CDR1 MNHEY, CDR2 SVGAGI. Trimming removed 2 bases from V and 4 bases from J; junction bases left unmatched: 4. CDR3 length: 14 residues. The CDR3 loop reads CASSYLQGSYGYTF. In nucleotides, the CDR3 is TGTGCCAGCAGTTACCTACAGGGGTCCTATGGCTACACCTTC.

CDR3: CAWSVGSGGLNEQFF. The DNA for the CDR3 is TGTGCCTGGAGTGTAGGGAGTGGGGGTCTCAATGAGCAGTTCTTC. The chain joins TRBV30 to TRBJ2-1; D assignment may be TRBD1 or TRBD2 (5 bases each). V was shortened by 0 bases and J by 6 bases, with 15 bases between the two germline ends. CDR3 size: 15 residues. Germline V lookup: CDR1 GTSNPN, CDR2 SVGIG (reference sequence).